The TCR beta chain under discussion was sequenced for a study of beta chain features in type 1 diabetes. Regarding the study as a whole: Type 1 diabetes patients had TCRB CDR3s that were shorter (moderately but significantly so) in all four CD4+ subsets.

Purity (above 95%) was reached by all sorted populations. The CDR3 spans 12 residues. Per germline, CDR1 MNHEY and CDR2 SVGAGI. V was pared by 6 bases and J by 9 bases, with 12 bases between. cDNA synthesis used the whole RNA isolate, giving expressed TCRB sequences. The protocol was immunoSEQ multiplex PCR, while the TCRdb copy is restricted to in-frame clones and leaves out a portion. The data hold about 340,000 clones, with roughly 13% observed a single time. In the case of this clone: Its antigen is unknown.

Source material: naive CD4+ T cells from blood. The chain recombines TRBV6-5 with TRBJ2-4; D perhaps matches TRBD1 (6 bases). The sequence was obtained from a woman between 18 and 29 years old with type 1 diabetes. DNA of the CDR3: TGTGCCAGCAGCGTGGGGGCCCCCATTCAGTACTTC. Translated: CASSVGAPIQYF.